A selection of T cell receptor beta chains follows, all from one sample in a study of metastatic and nonmetastatic thyroid tumors. Via MiXCR, TCRdb re-called the PCR reads. In the table there are about 12,000 clones, 27% of which are singletons. Specimen: tumor tissue. Source of these receptors: a female donor with papillary thyroid cancer or a benign thyroid nodule (not recorded which). Some clones in this sample may be carry-over from other donors' samples. Both conserved end residues are part of each CDR3. The order of the fields is V gene, D gene, J gene, clone size, CDR3 DNA, CDR3 protein. D genes are given only for firm matches. Some rows have no size entry. The others give once, few or many, or a class for an expanded clone.

>TRBV9|NA|TRBJ1-2|medium-sized
TGTGCCAGCAGCGTAGGCGGGACAAGCTATGGCTACACCTTC
CASSVGGTSYGYTF
>TRBV20-1|TRBD2|TRBJ2-7|medium-sized
TGCAGTGCGAACAGACTAGCTGCTTCCTACGAGCAGTACTTC
CSANRLAASYEQYF
>TRBV10-2|NA|TRBJ2-1|many
TGCGCCAGCAGTGAGTCGGGTCCCTCCGGTGAGCAGTTCTTC
CASSESGPSGEQFF
>TRBV10-3|TRBD2|TRBJ2-1|few
TGTGCCAGCAGTGAGCGACTAGCGGTAGGGAGGGATGAGCAGTTCTTC
CASSERLAVGRDEQFF
>TRBV5-1|NA|TRBJ1-1|many
TGCGCCAGCAGCTTGCCCCGGGTGGGGGCGGAGGCTTTCTTT
CASSLPRVGAEAFF
>TRBV19|TRBD2|TRBJ2-1|few
TGTGCCAGTGGAAGAAGCGGGAGGGATTACAATGAGCAGTTCTTC
CASGRSGRDYNEQFF
>TRBV7-9|NA|TRBJ2-1|NA
TGTGCCAGCAGCTTAGCGGGAGGAATTGAGCAGTTCTTC
CASSLAGGIEQFF
>TRBV5-1|TRBD1|TRBJ2-1|medium-sized
TGCGCCAGCAGGTCGCAAGGGGGCTTCTTAACGGATGAGCAGTTCTTC
CASRSQGGFLTDEQFF
>TRBV6-1|NA|TRBJ2-7|NA
TGTGCCAGCAGACCACTGGCGGGCCTCTCCTACGAGCAGTACTTC
CASRPLAGLSYEQYF
>TRBV5-4|TRBD2|TRBJ2-5|many
TGTGCCAGCAGGACTAGCGGGAGGACTCCGGAGACCCAGTACTTC
CASRTSGRTPETQYF
>TRBV7-3|NA|TRBJ2-2|few
TGTGCCAGCAGCCCGAACACCGGGGAGCTGTTTTTT
CASSPNTGELFF
>TRBV6-1|NA|TRBJ1-5|NA
TGTGCCAGCAGCCGCGGGGCAGGGAATCAGCCCCAGCATTTT
CASSRGAGNQPQHF
>TRBV11-1|TRBD2|TRBJ2-3|many
TGTGCCAGCACCAGGACTAGCGGGACGGCAGATACGCAGTATTTT
CASTRTSGTADTQYF
>TRBV5-6|TRBD1|TRBJ1-5|many
TGTGCCAGCAGAACCTGGACAGGGAGCCTCGGGCAGCCCCAGCATTTT
CASRTWTGSLGQPQHF
>TRBV7-8|TRBD2|TRBJ2-3|once
TGTGCCAGCAGCTTAGTGGCAGGTGGTAACGGGGGGGATACGCAGTATTTT
CASSLVAGGNGGDTQYF
>TRBV30|NA|TRBJ1-6|NA
TGTGCCTGGAGTTACGGGAATACAGGGCTCCACTTT
CAWSYGNTGLHF
>TRBV28|NA|TRBJ2-7|many
TGTGCCAGCAGTTTAACGAGCTCCTACGAGCAGTACTTC
CASSLTSSYEQYF
>TRBV27|NA|TRBJ2-7|few
TGTGCCAGCAGTTTCGGACGGTCCTACGAGCAGTACTTC
CASSFGRSYEQYF
>TRBV11-3|TRBD2|TRBJ2-3|many
TGTGCCAGCAGCTTAGCGGGAGGCTACACAGATACGCAGTATTTT
CASSLAGGYTDTQYF
>TRBV5-1|NA|TRBJ2-3|NA
TGCGCCAGCAGTATCGGAGGGCGGACAGATACGCAGTATTTT
CASSIGGRTDTQYF
>TRBV5-1|TRBD1|TRBJ2-7|NA
TGCGCCAGCAGCTTGGAGGGGGCCGGGACAGGGTCCTACGAGCAGTACTTC
CASSLEGAGTGSYEQYF
>TRBV2|TRBD1|TRBJ1-5|medium-sized
TGTGCCAGCAGTCCCGGGACAGGGGGCGCAGGCAATCAGCCCCAGCATTTT
CASSPGTGGAGNQPQHF
>TRBV10-1|NA|TRBJ2-3|many
TGCGCCAGCAGTGAACGGGGGCGCACAGATACGCAGTATTTT
CASSERGRTDTQYF
>TRBV30|NA|TRBJ1-3|NA
TGTGCCTGGAGTGTACAGGGATCTGGAAACACCATATATTTT
CAWSVQGSGNTIYF
>TRBV6-1|TRBD1|TRBJ1-6|NA
TGTGCCAGCAGTGGGGGACAGGGGGACAATTCACCCCTCCACTTT
CASSGGQGDNSPLHF
>TRBV27|TRBD2|TRBJ2-7|NA
TGTGCCAGCAGTTTAGGACGGCTAGCGGGAGATCCCTACGAGCAGTACTTC
CASSLGRLAGDPYEQYF
>TRBV4-3|NA|TRBJ2-3|NA
TGCGCCAGCAGCCAAGAATTAATGATTCGCACAGATACGCAGTATTTT
CASSQELMIRTDTQYF
>TRBV3-1|TRBD2|TRBJ2-7|many
TGTGCCAGCAGCCCGACCGGACTAGCCGACTACGAGCAGTACTTC
CASSPTGLADYEQYF